The 28 T cell receptor beta chains reported below all come from one sample, sequenced in a study of T-cell reconstitution after alpha-beta-depleted transplantation in children. Unique molecular identifiers were incorporated when the TCRbeta library was constructed. TCRdb reprocessed the PCR reads with MiXCR, giving one entry per CDR3 protein. The sample carries more than 300,000 distinct CDR3 sequences, 15% to 20% recorded once. The sample was PBMCs, mostly from graft donor cells, taken 360 days after TCRalphabeta/CD19-depleted stem cell transplant. These receptors were taken from a male patient aged 2 to 10 who had a stem cell transplant for acute lymphoblastic leukemia, so the T cells may come from the graft donor.

The V gene is TRBV3-1, the J gene TRBJ2-2; perhaps TRBD2 as D (5 bases). Trimming pared 0 bases from V and 6 bases from J, leaving 8 bases between. The germline V gene has CDR1 LGHDT and CDR2 YNNKEL (reference sequence). This CDR3 region has 14 residues. CDR3 nucleotides: TGTGCCAGCAGCCAAGAGACTATTCCCGGGGAGCTGTTTTTT. Its protein product is CASSQETIPGELFF. Full variable domain (remainder filled in from reference TRBV3-1 and TRBJ2-2): DTAVSQTPKYLVTQMGNDKSIKCEQNLGHDTMYWYKQDSKKFLKIMFSYNNKELIINETVPNRFSPKSPDKAHLNLHINSLELGDSAVYFCASSQETIPGELFFGEGSRLTVL.

This clonotype was observed a few times. The chain carries TRBV4-3 and TRBJ2-2; the match to TRBD2 covers 15 bases. The germline gives CDR1 LGHNA, CDR2 YSLEER. With 4 bases clipped from V and 6 bases from J, the junction kept 3 bases outside the gene matches. The CDR3 spans 16 residues. DNA for the CDR3: TGCGCCAGCAGCCCCGGACTAGCGGGAGGGTCCGGGGAGCTGTTTTTT. It specifies CASSPGLAGGSGELFF.

The chain combines TRBV4-1 with TRBJ2-5, with D possibly TRBD1 on 5 matching bases. Trimming cost V 1 base and J 5 bases, with 14 bases left between them. The length of the CDR3 is 15 residues. Germline V lookup: CDR1 MGHRA, CDR2 YSYEKL. This CDR3 is CASSQVGRGGETQYF. The CDR3 DNA sequence: TGCGCCAGCAGCCAAGTAGGAAGGGGTGGGGAGACCCAGTACTTC.

This clonotype was found a few times. The chain uses TRBV11-2 and TRBJ2-7; 12 nucleotides agree with TRBD2. CDR1 SGHAT and CDR2 FQNNGV come from the germline V gene. The trim removed 7 bases at V and 3 bases at J, leaving 7 bases unmatched. The CDR3 is made up of 15 amino acids. The CDR3: CASTLSTSGSYEQYF. As DNA, the CDR3 is TGTGCCAGCACCCTATCGACTAGCGGGAGCTACGAGCAGTACTTC.

This clonotype showed up just a few times. V gene TRBV12-3 or TRBV12-4 combines with J gene TRBJ2-2; D call uncertain. The CDR3 sequence is 13 residues long. V lost 6 bases, J lost 5 bases, and 10 bases lay in between. CDR3 sequence: CASSPAWTGELFF. CDR3 DNA sequence: TGTGCCAGCAGCCCAGCCTGGACCGGGGAGCTGTTTTTT.

This clonotype appeared a few times. V usage is TRBV12-3 or TRBV12-4 and J usage is TRBJ1-6; D may be TRBD1 (6 bases). The CDR3 contains 13 residues. Trimming took 5 bases from V and 10 from J, leaving 12 bases between them. Here the CDR3 DNA reads TGTGCCAGCAGTCGTACAGGGCGATCACCCCTCCACTTT. This sequence encodes CASSRTGRSPLHF.

The rearrangement uses TRBV20-1 and TRBJ2-1; TRBD2 agrees at 11 bases. The CDR3 runs to 15 residues. V lost 0 bases and J lost 8; bases outside the gene matches: 6. Germline values: CDR1 DFQATT, CDR2 SNEGSKA (reference sequence). CDR3 loop: CSARDVLAGEDEQFF. For the CDR3, the DNA is TGCAGTGCTAGAGACGTACTAGCGGGAGAGGATGAGCAGTTCTTC.

The sample holds many counts of this clonotype. The chain combines TRBV28 with TRBJ2-3; the match to TRBD1 covers 8 bases. V lost 3 bases to trimming and J lost 9 bases; unmatched junction nucleotides: 11. There are 15 residues in the CDR3. Germline V lookup: CDR1 MDHEN, CDR2 SYDVKM. For the CDR3, the DNA is TGTGCCAGCAGTTTCGGCGAGAGGACAGGGTTGACGCAGTATTTT. Amino acid sequence: CASSFGERTGLTQYF.

A few counts support this clonotype. The chain uses TRBV21-1 and TRBJ2-2; the D call in the table, TRBD1, was not verified against the DNA. TRBV21-1 is reported as a pseudogene. There are 18 residues in the CDR3. CDR3 in amino acids: CASSKEKAGTEGTGELFF. CDR3 DNA sequence: TGTGCCAGCAGCAAAGAGAAGGCCGGGACAGAGGGCACCGGGGAGCTGTTTTTT.

This clonotype was picked up a small number of times. The rearrangement links TRBV19 to TRBJ2-2, with D tentatively TRBD1 (5 bases). CDR3 length: 13 amino acids. Germline V CDR1 and CDR2: LNHDA, SQIVND (reference sequence). Trimming removed 2 bases at V and 8 bases at J, with 9 bases between. CDR3: CASSIIPGGELFF. The CDR3 DNA reads TGTGCCAGTAGTATAATTCCAGGGGGGGAGCTGTTTTTT.

The table lists this clonotype with a few counts. The chain uses TRBV28 and TRBJ1-5; D uncertain. V was trimmed by 2 bases and J by 9 bases, leaving 11 bases between them. The germline CDR1 and CDR2 sequences are MDHEN and SYDVKM. The CDR3 sequence is 13 residues long. In DNA form, the CDR3 reads TGTGCCAGCAGTTTAAGGACCGGGCCGCCCCAGCATTTT. Its translation: CASSLRTGPPQHF.

The V gene is TRBV4-1, the J gene TRBJ2-1, with a tentative D call TRBD2 (7 bases). V dropped 0 bases and J dropped 6 bases, with 18 bases sitting between them. The CDR3 totals 17 residues. CDR1 is MGHRA, CDR2 YSYEKL, per germline. The CDR3 loop is CASSQDRGGLRRNEQFF. CDR3 DNA sequence: TGCGCCAGCAGCCAAGATCGCGGGGGCCTACGGCGCAATGAGCAGTTCTTC.

This chain links TRBV20-1 with TRBJ2-7; possibly TRBD1 for D (8 bases). Trimming removed 1 base from V and 3 bases from J, with 16 bases in between. The CDR3 runs 15 residues. CDR1 and CDR2 from the germline V gene are DFQATT and SNEGSKA (reference sequence). Here the CDR3 DNA reads TGCAGTGCTAGAGCCCTTACAGGGGGGGGCTACGAGCAGTACTTC. Its translation: CSARALTGGGYEQYF.

This clonotype has just a few counts. The genes are TRBV9 and TRBJ2-2; no clear D. V was pared by 5 bases and J by 0 bases, with 5 bases between. The CDR3 sequence is 13 residues long. The germline gives CDR1 SGDLS, CDR2 YYNGEE. CDR3 DNA: TGTGCCAGCAGGATTTCGAACACCGGGGAGCTGTTTTTT. Translation gives CASRISNTGELFF.

CDR3 protein: CSEIGLAGGPLANEQFF. CDR3 nucleotide sequence: TGCAGTGAAATTGGACTAGCGGGAGGGCCTCTGGCCAATGAGCAGTTCTTC. V and J are TRBV20-1 and TRBJ2-1, with 15 positions matching TRBD2. Per the germline V gene, CDR1 is DFQATT and CDR2 is SNEGSKA (reference sequence). The ends lost 7 bases at V and 6 bases at J; junction bases unmatched: 13. CDR3 length: 17 amino acids.

This clonotype was detected a few times. The V call is TRBV7-6, the J call TRBJ2-5, with D unclear. Deletions cut 3 bases from V and 2 bases from J, with 7 bases between. The germline V gene encodes CDR1 SGHVS and CDR2 FNYEAQ. The CDR3 runs 13 residues. CDR3 sequence reads: CASSFGAQETQYF. The DNA for the CDR3 is TGTGCCAGCAGCTTTGGTGCACAAGAGACCCAGTACTTC.

This clonotype was detected ten times or more. The chain has TRBV29-1 and TRBJ1-5, with 8 bases lining up with TRBD1. V dropped 5 bases and J dropped 6; count of bases not matched to a gene: 9. The CDR3 covers 14 residues. Looked up from germline, CDR1 is SQVTM and CDR2 is ANQGSEA. CDR3 protein: CSVSQGARGQPQHF. CDR3 DNA: TGCAGCGTTTCCCAGGGGGCCAGGGGTCAGCCCCAGCATTTT.

The chain combines TRBV7-8 with TRBJ2-1, with D perhaps assigned TRBD1 or TRBD2 (5 bases each). V dropped 1 base and J dropped 5 bases, with 6 bases sitting between them. Germline V gives CDR1 SGHVS, CDR2 FQNEAQ. CDR3 length: 13 residues. For the CDR3, the DNA is TGTGCCAGCAGCTTAGGGGGACACAATGAGCAGTTCTTC. This codes for CASSLGGHNEQFF.

This clonotype was observed a few times. The chain uses TRBV5-4 and TRBJ1-5; a weak D match, TRBD1 (5 bases). Per germline, CDR1 SGHNT and CDR2 YYREEE (reference sequence). This CDR3 contains 16 residues. Trimming pared 2 bases from V and 3 bases from J, leaving 15 bases between. The DNA for the CDR3 is TGTGCCAGCAGCTTAATCTACGGGGGTTCCAATCAGCCCCAGCATTTT. It specifies CASSLIYGGSNQPQHF.

This clonotype was seen at least ten times. V is TRBV6-5 and J is TRBJ2-2; TRBD1 is a possible D gene (6 bases). Looked up from germline, CDR1 is MNHEY and CDR2 is SVGAGI. The ends were cut back, 6 bases at V and 0 bases at J, with 14 bases in the middle. The CDR3 totals 16 residues. CDR3 protein: CASSSDRYTNTGELFF. CDR3 nucleotides: TGTGCCAGCAGCTCCGACAGGTATACGAACACCGGGGAGCTGTTTTTT.

The chain carries TRBV27 and TRBJ2-1; tentatively, D is TRBD2 (6 bases). CDR3 length: 15 residues. Germline CDR1 reads MNHEY; CDR2 reads SMNVEV (reference sequence). V was trimmed by 0 bases and J by 6 bases, leaving 12 bases between them. CDR3 region: CASSLSGRWPNEQFF. CDR3 DNA: TGTGCCAGCAGTTTATCAGGGAGGTGGCCCAATGAGCAGTTCTTC.

This clonotype was recorded a few times. The chain carries TRBV10-3 and TRBJ2-7, with 12 bases identical to TRBD2. J gave up 3 bases and V 3 bases, and 6 bases lay outside the gene matches. Per the germline V gene, CDR1 is ENHRY and CDR2 is SYGVKD. The CDR3 has 16 residues. Here the CDR3 DNA reads TGTGCCATCAGTGAAAGGACTAGCGGGATTCTCTACGAGCAGTACTTC. Encoded protein: CAISERTSGILYEQYF.

This clonotype was counted between two and nine times. This chain's CDR3 is CSVREVSPNTGELFF. The CDR3 DNA sequence: TGCAGCGTCCGGGAGGTTTCACCCAACACCGGGGAGCTGTTTTTT. The chain carries TRBV29-1 and TRBJ2-2; 7 bases align to TRBD2. CDR3 length equals 15 residues. Germline CDR1 and CDR2: SQVTM and ANQGSEA. The V gene end was trimmed by 6 bases and the J gene end by 2 bases; junction bases not matched to a gene: 9.

This clonotype was observed many times. This chain joins TRBV5-1 and TRBJ2-6; D gene ambiguous. CDR1 is SGHRS and CDR2 is YFSETQ in the germline V gene. Between the trimmed V and J ends, which lost 0 bases and 3 bases, there was a span of 4 bases. The length of the CDR3 is 14 residues. Here the CDR3 DNA reads TGCGCCAGCAGCTTGGGAGGTGGGGCCAACGTCCTGACTTTC. Translated: CASSLGGGANVLTF. Drawing the rest from reference TRBV5-1 and TRBJ2-6, the complete variable domain is KAGVTQTPRYLIKTRGQQVTLSCSPISGHRSVSWYQQTPGQGLQFLFEYFSETQRNKGNFPGRFSGRQFSNSRSEMNVSTLELGDSALYLCASSLGGGANVLTFGAGSRLTVL.

In this sample, this clonotype turned up many times. V usage is TRBV6-2 or TRBV6-3 and J usage is TRBJ2-1; 7 bases are shared with TRBD2. The junction had 2 bases not matched to a gene; V was cut back by 8 bases and J by 4 bases. The CDR3 covers 12 residues. CDR1 MNHEY and CDR2 SVGEGT come from the germline V gene. CDR3 protein: CASQREYNEQFF. The CDR3 DNA follows: TGTGCCAGCCAGCGGGAATACAATGAGCAGTTCTTC.

The rearrangement joins TRBV7-9 to TRBJ2-2, with TRBD2 identical over 12 bases. Germline V gene sequence: CDR1 SEHNR, CDR2 FQNEAQ (reference sequence). This CDR3 comprises 16 residues. V lost 5 bases to trimming and J lost 7 bases; unmatched junction nucleotides: 8. The CDR3 is CASSPLAGLAGGELFF. The DNA of the CDR3 is TGTGCCAGCAGCCCACTTGCGGGACTAGCGGGCGGGGAGCTGTTTTTT.

The genes are TRBV4-3 and TRBJ2-2, with TRBD1 identical over 12 bases. The germline V gene has CDR1 LGHNA and CDR2 YSLEER. J gave up 4 bases and V 1 base, and 10 bases lay outside the gene matches. The CDR3 is 19 residues long. In DNA form, the CDR3 reads TGCGCCAGCAGCCAAGGGAACCCGGGACAGGGGGCCCGCACCGGGGAGCTGTTTTTT. Its protein product is CASSQGNPGQGARTGELFF.

This clonotype has more than one count but fewer than ten. The rearrangement uses TRBV28 and TRBJ2-1; 12 positions match TRBD2. Germline CDR1 and CDR2: MDHEN and SYDVKM. Losses at the gene ends were 3 bases for V and 2 bases for J; bases not matched to a gene: 14. The CDR3 has 20 amino acids. CDR3 DNA: TGTGCCAGCAGTTTTTCGACAGGGCTCCCTAGCGGGAGGGCCTACAATGAGCAGTTCTTC. Residues: CASSFSTGLPSGRAYNEQFF.